The sequence of this TCR beta chain was determined in a study of blood T cell repertoires in COVID-19. Whole-study context: Acute-phase and convalescent COVID-19 samples originated in the United States, Italy and Spain. T cells, B-cell-depleted T cells, or PBMCs supplied cDNA or gDNA.

CDR3 length equals 13 residues. CDR1 is LNHDA and CDR2 is SQIVND in the germline V gene (reference sequence). Trimming left V 5 bases short and J 6 bases short, with 12 bases between. How the authors handled the data: Amplified reference gene primers provided the basis for estimating nucleated cell counts. Assay: immunoSEQ multiplex PCR; the TCRdb copy retains only in-frame clones and omits some. V, J and clone size reflect that table, while D and trimming were determined from the DNA. The repertoire holds 55,000 to 75,000 clones, approximately 90% seen once, with almost 4% in the top ten. This chain uses TRBV19 with TRBJ2-3, with D perhaps matching TRBD2 (6 bases). This TCR came from a human donor in a cohort sampled during active COVID-19. The sequenced sample consisted of peripheral blood. CDR3 loop: CASSERLEDTQYF. The CDR3 DNA follows: TGTGCCAGTAGTGAGAGACTAGAGGATACGCAGTATTTT.